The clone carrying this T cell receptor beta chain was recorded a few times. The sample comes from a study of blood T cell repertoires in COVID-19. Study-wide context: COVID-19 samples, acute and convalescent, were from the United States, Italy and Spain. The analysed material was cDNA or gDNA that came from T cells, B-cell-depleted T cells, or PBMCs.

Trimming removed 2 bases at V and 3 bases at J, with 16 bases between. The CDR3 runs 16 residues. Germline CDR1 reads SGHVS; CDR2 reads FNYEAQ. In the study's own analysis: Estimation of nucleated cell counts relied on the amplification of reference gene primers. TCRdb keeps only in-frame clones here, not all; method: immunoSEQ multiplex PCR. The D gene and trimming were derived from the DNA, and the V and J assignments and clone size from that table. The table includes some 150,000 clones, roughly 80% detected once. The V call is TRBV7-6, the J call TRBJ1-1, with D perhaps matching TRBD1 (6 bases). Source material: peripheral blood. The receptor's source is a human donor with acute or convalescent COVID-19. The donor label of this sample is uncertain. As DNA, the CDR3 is TGTGCCAGCAGCTTATCCCCGGTACAGGGAGACACTGAAGCTTTCTTT. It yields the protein CASSLSPVQGDTEAFF.